This TCR beta chain is from a study of cytomegalovirus exposure and HLA in healthy donors. Study-wide context: Early released data had roughly 81 million unique TCRs, all coming from HLA-typed donors. Study-level points and caveats: Immune exposure data for these donors was limited to CMV serostatus. A later analysis revealed that TCR association rates differed between HLA loci, peaking at DRB1 and bottoming out at HLA-C.

The PCR used 60 Vbeta and 13 Jbeta primers. The protocol was immunoSEQ multiplex PCR, while the TCRdb copy is restricted to in-frame clones and leaves out a portion. The sample lists approximately 120,000 clones, roughly 74% occurring once. V trimming: 10 bases; J trimming: 5 bases; junction bases outside the gene matches: 10. The CDR3 is 14 residues long. The germline gives CDR1 MDHEN, CDR2 SYDVKM. Concerning this clone: What it binds is not known.

The chain couples TRBV28 to TRBJ2-5, with TRBD2 matching over 10 bases. This receptor was taken from a woman between 45 and 65 years old in good health and CMV-seropositive. The sequenced sample was PBMCs. The DNA for the CDR3 is TGTGCCAACACTAAGCGGGGGGGCTGGGAGACCCAGTACTTC. Protein: CANTKRGGWETQYF.